One sample yielded the 27 T cell receptor beta chains listed below, sequenced in a study of naive and memory T cell subsets. Study-level points and caveats: Possibly reflecting memory cells re-expressing CD45RA, a few larger clonotypes occurred in naive repertoires, especially CD8.

These TCRs are of unknown antigen specificity. Two oligonucleotides, mixed equimolar, formed the beta constant-region primer covering TRBC1 and TRBC2. Four rounds of PCR amplified the ligated cDNA using nested alpha and beta constant-region primers plus SP2. TCRdb redid the calling of the UMI-ligation and nested PCR reads with MiXCR, one entry per CDR3 protein. The sample holds approximately 150,000 distinct CDR3 sequences, around 21% seen once. Source material: naive CD8+ T cells from blood. The receptor set was obtained from a human donor in good health.

This clonotype came up a few times. The rearrangement uses TRBV12-3 or TRBV12-4 and TRBJ2-1; the match to TRBD2 covers 10 bases. The CDR3 runs 14 residues. V trimming: 7 bases; J trimming: 8 bases; junction bases outside the gene matches: 8. CDR3 bases: TGTGCCAGCAATTTCCTAGCGGGAGATGATGAGCAGTTCTTC. This gives the protein CASNFLAGDDEQFF.

The CDR3 sequence: CATPAVARPVGELFF. For the CDR3, the DNA is TGTGCCACCCCGGCGGTAGCGAGACCGGTCGGGGAGCTGTTTTTT. V gene TRBV7-9 combines with J gene TRBJ2-2, with a possible D match to TRBD2 (5 bases). Per germline, CDR1 SEHNR and CDR2 FQNEAQ (reference sequence). The CDR3 spans 15 residues. The V end was cut by 10 bases, the J end by 7 bases, with 22 bases between.

The chain carries TRBV30 and TRBJ1-5; D is possibly TRBD1 (6 bases). This CDR3 is built from 17 residues. The germline V and J ends were trimmed by 3 bases and 2 bases, with 20 bases remaining between them. CDR1 is GTSNPN and CDR2 is SVGIG in the germline V gene (reference sequence). In DNA form, the CDR3 reads TGTGCCTGGAGCCCGCAGGGGACTGGATGGGGCAATCAGCCCCAGCATTTT. Its protein product is CAWSPQGTGWGNQPQHF.

The V gene is TRBV9, the J gene TRBJ1-1; D might be TRBD1 (5 bases). The CDR3 has 14 residues. The germline V gene encodes CDR1 SGDLS and CDR2 YYNGEE. Trimming left V 3 bases short and J 5 bases short, with 14 bases between. The CDR3 loop is CASSGQGSETEAFF. The CDR3 DNA sequence: TGTGCCAGCAGCGGTCAGGGAAGCGAGACTGAAGCTTTCTTT.

A few counts support this clonotype. The chain has TRBV6-5 and TRBJ1-6; 8 bases are a match to TRBD1. After removal of 4 bases from V and 6 bases from J, the junction contained 8 bases not matched to a gene. Germline V gene sequence: CDR1 MNHEY, CDR2 SVGAGI. The CDR3 is 16 amino acids. The DNA of the CDR3 is TGTGCCAGCAGTTTAGACGACAGGGGAGGTAATTCACCCCTCCACTTT. Translating it yields CASSLDDRGGNSPLHF.

The chain links TRBV7-6 to TRBJ2-1; 12 bases map to TRBD2. The CDR3 loop spans 16 amino acids. CDR1 and CDR2 from the germline V gene are SGHVS and FNYEAQ. The V and J ends lost 5 bases and 5 bases, in that order; junction bases with no gene match: 7. CDR3 loop: CASSPGLAGIHNEQFF. The CDR3 bases are TGTGCCAGCAGCCCCGGACTAGCGGGAATTCACAATGAGCAGTTCTTC.

This clonotype was detected many times. This sequence joins TRBV11-2 and TRBJ2-1; 7 nucleotides match TRBD2. Germline V gene data show CDR1 as SGHAT and CDR2 as FQNNGV. The ends lost 11 bases at V and 6 bases at J; junction bases unmatched: 10. The CDR3 contains 13 residues. The CDR3 DNA sequence: TGTGCCGGAGAAGCGGGATCTCCCAATGAGCAGTTCTTC. Protein sequence: CAGEAGSPNEQFF.

This sequence joins TRBV20-1 and TRBJ2-5; 9 nucleotides match TRBD2. The germline V gene has CDR1 DFQATT and CDR2 SNEGSKA (reference sequence). V lost 0 bases, J lost 5 bases, and 7 bases stayed unmatched. CDR3 length equals 15 residues. The DNA of the CDR3 is TGCAGTGCTAGAGATTGGGTAGCGGGAGTGGAGACCCAGTACTTC. This codes for CSARDWVAGVETQYF.

The V gene is TRBV6-2 or TRBV6-3, the J gene TRBJ1-1; possible D gene TRBD1, 6 bases. The V gene's germline CDR1 is MNHEY and CDR2 SVGEGT. V was shortened by 2 bases and J by 1 base, with 20 bases between the two germline ends. This CDR3 is built from 18 residues. CDR3 region: CASSYKEPKDRRNTEAFF. As DNA, the CDR3 is TGTGCCAGCAGTTACAAAGAGCCGAAAGACAGGAGGAACACTGAAGCTTTCTTT.

This chain uses TRBV27 with TRBJ2-7; D unclear. The germline CDR1 and CDR2 sequences are MNHEY and SMNVEV (reference sequence). V lost 3 bases, J lost 5 bases, and 5 bases lay in between. The CDR3 spans 11 residues. CDR3 nucleotides: TGTGCCAGCAGTTTTTCGAACGAGCAGTACTTC. Translating it yields CASSFSNEQYF.

This clonotype has a handful of counts. The rearrangement uses TRBV4-1 and TRBJ1-4; 10 nucleotides align to TRBD1. This CDR3 has 16 amino acids. Trimming at V came to 3 bases and at J to 5 bases, leaving 6 bases not matched to a gene. CDR1 MGHRA and CDR2 YSYEKL come from the germline V gene. CDR3 residues: CASSHLTGGGNEKLFF. The CDR3 nucleotides read TGCGCCAGCAGCCACTTGACAGGGGGCGGCAATGAAAAACTGTTTTTT.

The sample holds a few counts of this clonotype. V and J are TRBV12-3 or TRBV12-4 and TRBJ2-1; D uncertain. V was trimmed by 7 bases and J by 0 bases, leaving 10 bases between them. The CDR3 is 14 amino acids. The CDR3 here is CASTPHVSYNEQFF. CDR3 DNA sequence: TGTGCCAGCACTCCCCACGTCTCCTACAATGAGCAGTTCTTC.

J is TRBJ2-7 and V is TRBV7-3; a weak D match, TRBD1 (5 bases). The V end lost 6 bases, the J end lost 5 bases, and 20 bases lay between the germline ends. Germline lookup yields CDR1 SGHTA and CDR2 FQGTGA. The CDR3 totals 15 residues. CDR3 sequence reads: CASSPGLPLGHEQYF. The CDR3 DNA sequence: TGTGCCAGCAGTCCAGGTCTTCCCTTGGGGCACGAGCAGTACTTC.

The chain uses TRBV24-1 and TRBJ2-1; D is possibly TRBD1 (6 bases). Germline values: CDR1 KGHDR, CDR2 SFDVKD. The CDR3 is 16 amino acids. V lost 0 bases and J lost 0, with 8 bases in between. CDR3 loop: CATSDLSTGSYNEQFF. CDR3 DNA: TGTGCCACCAGTGATTTGTCGACAGGCTCCTACAATGAGCAGTTCTTC.

Many counts were recorded for this clonotype. The chain carries TRBV29-1 and TRBJ2-7; D may be TRBD1 (6 bases). The V end lost 5 bases, the J end lost 2 bases, and 10 bases lay between the germline ends. The CDR3 runs 12 residues. Per the germline V gene, CDR1 is SQVTM and CDR2 is ANQGSEA. The CDR3 is CSVTQGPYEQYF. CDR3 in DNA: TGCAGCGTTACACAGGGCCCCTACGAGCAGTACTTC.

This clonotype has a handful of counts. The V and J genes are TRBV20-1 and TRBJ2-4, with D perhaps matching TRBD1 (5 bases). CDR3 length: 14 residues. V was trimmed by 0 bases and J by 7 bases, leaving 13 bases between them. Looked up from germline, CDR1 is DFQATT and CDR2 is SNEGSKA (reference sequence). The CDR3 reads CSARDLGASNIQYF. CDR3 nucleotide sequence: TGCAGTGCTAGAGATTTAGGGGCTTCCAACATTCAGTACTTC.

This clonotype was found a few times. CDR3 sequence reads: CASSLMENTEAFF. The DNA for the CDR3 is TGTGCCAGCAGTTTAATGGAGAACACTGAAGCTTTCTTT. J is TRBJ1-1 and V is TRBV28, with no clear D. The CDR3 spans 13 residues. The germline V gene has CDR1 MDHEN and CDR2 SYDVKM. Between the trimmed V and J ends, which lost 2 bases and 1 base, there was a span of 5 bases.

This clonotype came up a few times. The chain is built from TRBV5-1 and TRBJ2-5; no reliable D call. Trimming left V 4 bases short and J 5 bases short, with 9 bases between. The germline CDR1 and CDR2 sequences are SGHRS and YFSETQ. This CDR3 has 12 amino acids. CDR3 coding DNA: TGCGCCAGCAGCCAGTCCCGGGAGACCCAGTACTTC. Amino acid sequence: CASSQSRETQYF.

The chain couples TRBV10-2 to TRBJ2-7, with D possibly TRBD2 on 5 matching bases. This CDR3 region has 13 residues. V dropped 6 bases and J dropped 4 bases, with 13 bases sitting between them. CDR1 and CDR2 from the germline V gene are WSHSY and SAAADI. Here the CDR3 DNA reads TGCGCCAGCAGCGGACTTTTCCCTTACGAGCAGTACTTC. Protein: CASSGLFPYEQYF.

The V and J genes are TRBV28 and TRBJ1-1; D perhaps matches TRBD1 (5 bases). The CDR3 is made up of 13 amino acids. V was clipped by 7 bases and J by 6 bases, with 15 bases between them. The germline CDR1 and CDR2 sequences are MDHEN and SYDVKM. As DNA, the CDR3 is TGTGCCAGCACAGATCGGGGGTGGTCTGAAGCTTTCTTT. It codes for CASTDRGWSEAFF.

At least ten counts were recorded for this clonotype. CDR3 nucleotide sequence: TGTGCCAGCAGTTCCGGGACTAGGGACATAGGAGAGCAGTTCTTC. Protein sequence: CASSSGTRDIGEQFF. V gene TRBV9 combines with J gene TRBJ2-1; TRBD2 agrees at 8 bases. The CDR3 is 15 residues long. Germline V gene data show CDR1 as SGDLS and CDR2 as YYNGEE. The J segment lost 10 bases and the V segment lost 5 bases, leaving 14 bases of the junction unmatched.

This chain joins TRBV19 and TRBJ2-1; 11 bases map to TRBD2. The CDR3 is made up of 15 amino acids. The V gene end was trimmed by 5 bases and the J gene end by 4 bases; junction bases not matched to a gene: 4. Germline CDR1 reads LNHDA; CDR2 reads SQIVND (reference sequence). The CDR3 region is CASSVGTSGYNEQFF. The CDR3 region has the DNA TGTGCCAGTAGTGTTGGGACTAGCGGATACAATGAGCAGTTCTTC.

This chain links TRBV7-3 with TRBJ2-3; no reliable D call. Trimming removed 2 bases at V and 2 bases at J, with 11 bases between. CDR1 SGHTA and CDR2 FQGTGA come from the germline V gene. CDR3 length: 15 residues. The chain's CDR3 is CASSLEPSDTDTQYF. CDR3 DNA sequence: TGTGCCAGCAGCTTAGAACCATCGGACACAGATACGCAGTATTTT. Based on the CDR3 plus reference TRBV7-3 and TRBJ2-3, the full variable domain is GAGVSQTPSNKVTEKGKYVELRCDPISGHTALYWYRQSLGQGPEFLIYFQGTGAADDSGLPNDRFFAVRPEGSVSTLKIQRTERGDSAVYLCASSLEPSDTDTQYFGPGTRLTVL.

V gene TRBV27 combines with J gene TRBJ1-1, with D uncertain. The CDR3 is 14 amino acids. Trimming removed 2 bases at V and 1 base at J, with 8 bases between. Looked up from germline, CDR1 is MNHEY and CDR2 is SMNVEV (reference sequence). The CDR3 nucleotides are TGTGCCAGCAGTTTAGGGCCACCGAACACTGAAGCTTTCTTT. Protein product: CASSLGPPNTEAFF.

This clonotype was counted between two and nine times. This rearrangement joins TRBV29-1 to TRBJ1-1; D unresolved. V shed 2 bases and J shed 1 base, with 11 bases lying between them. The CDR3 sequence is 14 residues long. Germline CDR1 SQVTM, CDR2 ANQGSEA. CDR3: CSVETGTTNTEAFF. The CDR3 DNA reads TGCAGCGTTGAAACCGGCACAACGAACACTGAAGCTTTCTTT.

As to this clonotype: Given the absence of the conserved phenylalanine or tryptophan at the CDR3 end, a read error is likely. The chain couples TRBV24-1 to TRBJ2-1, with 7 bases identical to TRBD1. The CDR3 is 16 residues long. After removal of 4 bases from V and 0 bases from J, the junction contained 5 bases not matched to a gene. Germline V gives CDR1 KGHDR, CDR2 SFDVKD. The CDR3 reads CATSDPTGSSYNEQFL. In nucleotides, the CDR3 is TGTGCCACCAGTGACCCGACAGGGAGCTCCTACAATGAGCAGTTCTTA.

This clonotype appeared a few times. The chain employs TRBV2 and TRBJ2-1; the match to TRBD2 covers 8 bases. V lost 6 bases to trimming and J lost 7 bases; unmatched junction nucleotides: 11. Looked up from germline, CDR1 is SNHLY and CDR2 is FYNNEI. The CDR3 is 15 amino acids. This CDR3 is CASSTGTSRSNEQFF. DNA of the CDR3: TGTGCCAGCAGCACCGGGACTAGTCGTTCGAATGAGCAGTTCTTC.